These 25 T cell receptor beta chains were sequenced from one sample in a study of regulatory T cells in long-lasting Graves disease. Time point defined: persistent/refractory GD, antithyroid drugs over 5 years with positive TRAb. PBMC RNA served as the TCR library source. Relying on iRepertoire HTBI primers and Arm-PCR of CDR3 regions, the team built TCR beta libraries. MiXCR, applied by TCRdb to the multiplex PCR reads, yields one record per CDR3 protein. This table holds under 500,000 distinct CDR3 sequences, about a fifth found once. The specimen was peripheral blood mononuclear cells (PBMCs), collected when the disease was refractory, from a patient treated with antithyroid drugs. These receptors all stem from a female donor with Graves disease.

This clonotype was detected ten times or more. V usage is TRBV5-1 and J usage is TRBJ1-5, with 7 bases aligning to TRBD1. Germline V CDR1 and CDR2: SGHRS, YFSETQ. This CDR3 has 15 residues. V shed 4 bases, J shed 6 bases, and the junction held 10 bases outside the gene matches. Written as DNA, the CDR3 is TGCGCCAGCAGCCCCGGGACAGAGGGCACTCAGCCCCAGCATTTT. Translated, it gives CASSPGTEGTQPQHF.

The chain joins TRBV29-1 to TRBJ1-1; no definite D call. This CDR3 region has 13 residues. The germline V gene has CDR1 SQVTM and CDR2 ANQGSEA. Trimming left V 6 bases short and J 0 bases short, with 11 bases between. The CDR3 DNA reads TGCAGCGTCGCTAATCGAATGAACACTGAAGCTTTCTTT. Translated: CSVANRMNTEAFF.

This clonotype was recorded a few times. This chain uses TRBV6-1 with TRBJ1-1; a possible D gene is TRBD1 (5 bases). CDR3 size: 12 residues. Germline V gene sequence: CDR1 MNHNS, CDR2 SASEGT. V lost 10 bases, J lost 4 bases, and 13 bases lay in between. This chain's CDR3 is CATRGGSTEAFF. In nucleotides, the CDR3 is TGTGCCACGCGGGGGGGGAGCACTGAAGCTTTCTTT.

This clonotype has more than one count but fewer than ten. This chain's CDR3 is CASSSPREGGNQPQHF. The CDR3 bases are TGTGCCAGCAGCTCCCCCAGGGAGGGGGGCAATCAGCCCCAGCATTTT. The rearrangement joins TRBV7-2 to TRBJ1-5; TRBD1 is a possible D gene (6 bases). Trimming removed 4 bases at V and 2 bases at J, with 15 bases between. This CDR3 comprises 16 residues. Germline CDR1 SGHTA, CDR2 FQGNSA.

As for this clonotype: A much more abundant neighbour one base away suggests this may be a read error. V gene TRBV28 combines with J gene TRBJ1-4; D possibly corresponds to TRBD1 (5 bases). Germline assignment: CDR1 MDHEN and CDR2 SYDVKM. The CDR3 covers 14 residues. CDR3 nucleotides: TGTGCCAGCAGTTTTGGGGGAGCCAGTGAAAAACTGTCTTTT. Residues: CASSFGGASEKLSF.

This clonotype appeared a few times. This chain connects TRBV30 to TRBJ1-1; D unclear. The germline V gene encodes CDR1 GTSNPN and CDR2 SVGIG (reference sequence). V dropped 4 bases and J dropped 1 base, with 10 bases sitting between them. This CDR3 is 13 amino acids long. The CDR3 spells CAWTPRQNTEAFF. Written as DNA, the CDR3 is TGTGCCTGGACGCCCCGACAGAACACTGAAGCTTTCTTT.

This chain connects TRBV20-1 to TRBJ2-1, with 11 bases fitting TRBD2. This CDR3 region has 14 residues. Germline CDR1 is DFQATT and CDR2 is SNEGSKA (reference sequence). V gave up 6 bases and J gave up 4 bases; unmatched junction bases: 5. Written as DNA, the CDR3 is TGCAGTGCCCTGGGACTAGCGGTATACAATGAGCAGTTCTTC. The encoded protein is CSALGLAVYNEQFF.

Of note for this clonotype: Possible read error: a much larger clone is one base away. The V gene is TRBV6-2 or TRBV6-3, the J gene TRBJ2-5; a possible D gene is TRBD1 (6 bases). CDR1 is MNHEY and CDR2 is SVGEGT in the germline V gene. CDR3 length: 15 residues. CDR3 sequence: CASSSGELYQGTQYF. The CDR3 DNA reads TGTGCCAGCAGTTCAGGGGAACTGTACCAAGGGACCCAGTACTTC.

This chain connects TRBV7-9 to TRBJ2-7; D is unclear. V was pared by 3 bases and J by 3 bases, with 9 bases between. Germline CDR1 and CDR2: SEHNR and FQNEAQ (reference sequence). The CDR3 contains 13 residues. Here the CDR3 reads CASSFEWGYEQYF. Here the CDR3 DNA reads TGTGCCAGCAGCTTCGAGTGGGGCTACGAGCAGTACTTC.

This clonotype was observed a few times. This sequence joins TRBV7-9 and TRBJ1-2; D ambiguous. Trimming cost V 7 bases and J 7 bases, with 13 bases left between them. The CDR3 is made up of 12 amino acids. Germline lookup yields CDR1 SEHNR and CDR2 FQNEAQ (reference sequence). CDR3 in amino acids: CASNTVGGGYTF. The DNA for the CDR3 is TGTGCCAGCAATACAGTGGGCGGTGGCTACACCTTC.

This clonotype was recorded at least ten times. This chain links TRBV11-2 with TRBJ2-5; D gene ambiguous. From germline, CDR1 is SGHAT and CDR2 FQNNGV. Trimming shortened V by 5 bases and J by 5 bases, and 18 bases separated the two germline ends. The CDR3 is 15 amino acids. CDR3 sequence reads: CASSPRVSLVETQYF. As DNA, the CDR3 is TGTGCCAGCAGCCCCCGGGTTAGCTTAGTTGAGACCCAGTACTTC. Full variable domain (outside the CDR3, taken from reference TRBV11-2 and TRBJ2-5): EAGVAQSPRYKIIEKRQSVAFWCNPISGHATLYWYQQILGQGPKLLIQFQNNGVVDDSQLPKDRFSAERLKGVDSTLKIQPAKLEDSAVYLCASSPRVSLVETQYFGPGTRLLVL.

This chain connects TRBV25-1 to TRBJ2-7, with 8 bases aligning to TRBD2. The CDR3 is 15 residues long. The J segment lost 6 bases and the V segment lost 3 bases, leaving 10 bases of the junction unmatched. Germline CDR1 reads MGHDK; CDR2 reads SYGVNS. In nucleotides, the CDR3 is TGTGCCAGCAGTGAGTATCTCGCGGGAGGAAGCGAGCAGTACTTC. Amino acid sequence: CASSEYLAGGSEQYF.

The chain employs TRBV27 and TRBJ2-7; D unclear. This CDR3 spans 13 amino acids. V gave up 3 bases and J gave up 6 bases, with 12 bases separating them. The germline V gene encodes CDR1 MNHEY and CDR2 SMNVEV (reference sequence). Written as DNA, the CDR3 is TGTGCCAGCAGTTTGAGTCAGGTGGCCGAGCAGTACTTC. This translates into CASSLSQVAEQYF.

This clonotype occurred many times. The gene calls are TRBV18 and TRBJ2-2; tentative D call: TRBD2 (5 bases). The germline CDR1 and CDR2 sequences are KGHSH and LQKENI. The V end was cut by 5 bases, the J end by 6 bases, with 10 bases between. The CDR3 length is 13 residues. The CDR3 nucleotides read TGTGCCAGCTCATCTAGCCCGGCCGGGGAGCTGTTTTTT. Translating it yields CASSSSPAGELFF.

This clonotype was detected ten times or more. The chain employs TRBV6-5 and TRBJ1-6; the D gene is possibly TRBD1 (6 bases). This CDR3 is 18 amino acids long. Germline loops: CDR1 MNHEY, CDR2 SVGAGI. V lost 0 bases to trimming and J lost 0 bases, with 12 bases between them. The DNA of the CDR3 is TGTGCCAGCAGTTACTCAGGACAGTCGAGCTCCTATAATTCACCCCTCCACTTT. Protein product: CASSYSGQSSSYNSPLHF.

This sequence joins TRBV20-1 and TRBJ2-5; D unresolved. With 4 bases removed from V and 5 bases from J, the gap between germline ends came to 14 bases. Germline loops: CDR1 DFQATT, CDR2 SNEGSKA (reference sequence). This CDR3 comprises 13 residues. This CDR3 is CSANPAPWETQYF. Written as DNA, the CDR3 is TGCAGTGCTAATCCGGCCCCATGGGAGACCCAGTACTTC.

This clonotype has a handful of counts. The chain carries TRBV28 and TRBJ2-3; D not certain. Germline CDR1 MDHEN, CDR2 SYDVKM. The CDR3 extends over 16 amino acids. The ends were cut back, 2 bases at V and 3 bases at J, with 15 bases in the middle. For the CDR3, the DNA is TGTGCCAGCAGTTTACCTTGGTTAGGCCATACAGATACGCAGTATTTT. It yields the protein CASSLPWLGHTDTQYF.

CDR3 coding DNA: TGTGCCAGCAGCTTAGAAGCGTGGGGTAGCGAGCAGTACTTC. It specifies CASSLEAWGSEQYF. This chain uses TRBV7-9 with TRBJ2-7; D is unresolved. The V gene lost 1 base and the J gene lost 6 bases, with 13 bases spanning the gap. Germline V gives CDR1 SEHNR, CDR2 FQNEAQ (reference sequence). This CDR3 is built from 14 residues.

The CDR3 sequence: CASSPGLAGGRDTQYF. The CDR3 bases are TGTGCCAGCAGCCCAGGACTAGCGGGAGGCCGGGATACGCAGTATTTT. The rearrangement links TRBV12-3 or TRBV12-4 to TRBJ2-3; 14 positions match TRBD2. The J segment lost 6 bases and the V segment lost 6 bases, leaving 8 bases of the junction unmatched. This CDR3 is built from 16 residues.

The chain carries TRBV6-1 and TRBJ2-2; possibly TRBD1 or TRBD2 for D (6 bases each). The CDR3 spans 15 residues. Germline V lookup: CDR1 MNHNS, CDR2 SASEGT. Trimming took 6 bases from V and 4 from J, leaving 15 bases between them. CDR3 loop: CASSQTGGVTGELFF. The CDR3 nucleotides read TGTGCCAGCAGCCAAACCGGGGGCGTCACCGGGGAGCTGTTTTTT.

Concerning this clonotype itself: This may stem from a read error, because a much larger clone lies one nucleotide away. A read error is likely, as this CDR3 ends without the conserved phenylalanine or tryptophan. This sequence joins TRBV6-1 and TRBJ2-4; 15 nucleotides align to TRBD2. The CDR3 sequence is 16 residues long. V was pared by 7 bases and J by 8 bases, with 9 bases of the junction left unmatched. Germline assignment: CDR1 MNHNS and CDR2 SASEGT. The CDR3 DNA is TGTGCCAGCACCGGCGGACTAGCGGGAGGGCCGTACATTCAGTACTCC. Translation: CASTGGLAGGPYIQYS.

Many counts were recorded for this clonotype. V and J are TRBV15 and TRBJ1-2, with D possibly being TRBD1 (6 bases). This CDR3 is 15 amino acids long. With 0 bases removed from V and 7 bases from J, the gap between germline ends came to 15 bases. Germline values: CDR1 LNHNV, CDR2 YYDKDF (reference sequence). The CDR3, as DNA: TGTGCCACCAGCAGAGATCGGGGGGCGAATTTTGGCTACACCTTC. Encoded protein: CATSRDRGANFGYTF.

Many counts were recorded for this clonotype. The rearrangement links TRBV13 to TRBJ2-7, with 8 bases identical to TRBD1. This CDR3 region has 15 residues. Germline V gene lookup returns CDR1 PRHDT and CDR2 FYEKMQ (reference sequence). The junction had 7 bases not matched to a gene; V was cut back by 4 bases and J by 2 bases. This chain's CDR3 is CASSSRQGLTYEQYF. CDR3 nucleotide sequence: TGTGCCAGCAGCTCGAGACAGGGGCTTACCTACGAGCAGTACTTC.

A few counts support this clonotype. V and J are TRBV29-1 and TRBJ1-2; D is unresolved. The CDR3 loop spans 12 amino acids. Looked up from germline, CDR1 is SQVTM and CDR2 is ANQGSEA. The V gene lost 7 bases and the J gene lost 6 bases, with 15 bases spanning the gap. In nucleotides, the CDR3 is TGCAGCGCACTGGTGGTAGACGATGGCTACACCTTC. It codes for CSALVVDDGYTF.

This clonotype has a count of ten or more. CDR3: CASRDRVNTEAFF. The CDR3 nucleotides read TGTGCCAGCAGGGACAGGGTGAACACTGAAGCTTTCTTT. The chain recombines TRBV6-1 with TRBJ1-1, with TRBD1 identical over 8 bases. The V gene end was trimmed by 6 bases and the J gene end by 0 bases; junction bases not matched to a gene: 0. The CDR3 sequence is 13 residues long. CDR1 is MNHNS, CDR2 SASEGT, per germline.